The rows below give T cell receptor beta chains drawn from one sample of a study of regulatory T cells in long-lasting Graves disease. A single record per CDR3 protein comes from TCRdb applying MiXCR to the multiplex PCR reads. The sample shows about 350,000 distinct CDR3 sequences, approximately 15% of them seen only once. This sample also belongs to another study, concerning T cells in Graves' hyperthyroidism and ophthalmopathy.

Source: peripheral blood mononuclear cells (PBMCs), taken at new diagnosis, from a patient treated with antithyroid drugs. These receptors were taken from a man aged 35 to 55 with Graves disease. Each CDR3 is given with its conserved first and last residue. A D gene is named only where the DNA matches it firmly. Not all rows give a size; the values are once, few, many and, for expanded clones, a class.

v_call	clone_size	j_call	d_call	cdr3_nt	cdr3_aa
TRBV10-3	many	TRBJ2-2	NA	TGTGCCATCAGGCCCGGGAATCAGGGGACCACCGGGGAGCTGTTTTTT	CAIRPGNQGTTGELFF
TRBV3-1	many	TRBJ2-3	TRBD2	TGTGCCAGCAGCGCGGGACTAGCGGTGAGCACAGATACGCAGTATTTT	CASSAGLAVSTDTQYF
TRBV19	few	TRBJ2-3	NA	TGTGCCAGTAGAGTCAAGGGTGACACAGATACGCAGTATTTT	CASRVKGDTDTQYF
TRBV7-2	many	TRBJ1-5	NA	TGTGCCAGCAGCTTAGTTGGGGACCAGCCCCAGCATTTT	CASSLVGDQPQHF
TRBV9	few	TRBJ2-1	TRBD1	TGTGCCAGCAGCGCCGACAGGGATCACAATGAGCAGTTCTTC	CASSADRDHNEQFF
TRBV20-1	many	TRBJ1-4	TRBD1	TGCAGTGCTAGAGATCCGGGACAGGCTCCCGAAAAACTGTTTTTT	CSARDPGQAPEKLFF
TRBV13	NA	TRBJ2-7	TRBD2	TGTGCCAGCAGCTTAGGCCTAGGGGCTAGCGGGGGTTACGAGCAGTACTTC	CASSLGLGASGGYEQYF
TRBV18	many	TRBJ1-5	NA	TGTGCCAGCTCACCAGGGGCCCAGCCCCAGCATTTT	CASSPGAQPQHF
TRBV20-1	few	TRBJ2-7	TRBD2	TGCAGTGCTAGCCTAATACCGGGGGGGGAGTACGAGCAGTACTTC	CSASLIPGGEYEQYF
TRBV20-1	few	TRBJ1-3	NA	TGCAGTGGGACAGAAGGAAACACCATATATTTT	CSGTEGNTIYF
TRBV7-2	many	TRBJ2-3	NA	TGTGCCAGCAGCTTTTATAGGGACGGGGGCACAGATACGCAGTATTTT	CASSFYRDGGTDTQYF
TRBV5-1	many	TRBJ1-1	NA	TGCGCCAGCAGGAGGGTCTTGAACACTGAAGCTTTCTTT	CASRRVLNTEAFF
TRBV7-2	many	TRBJ2-3	NA	TGTGCCAGCAGCTTAGCCCCCGACAGATTAGATACGCAGTATTTT	CASSLAPDRLDTQYF
TRBV7-2	many	TRBJ1-5	NA	TGTGCCAGTGCCAGAGTTAATCAGCCCCAGCATTTT	CASARVNQPQHF
TRBV4-1	few	TRBJ2-3	NA	TGCGCCAGCGACGGCGGAATCAACACAGATACGCAGTATTTT	CASDGGINTDTQYF
TRBV20-1	many	TRBJ1-2	NA	TGCAGTGCTAGAGCAGGGTATACCTATGGCTACACCTTC	CSARAGYTYGYTF
TRBV4-1	many	TRBJ1-1	NA	TGCGCCAGCAGCCGAACAGGGAGTGCGGACACTGAAGCTTTCTTT	CASSRTGSADTEAFF
TRBV6-1	NA	TRBJ2-3	NA	TGTGCCAGCAGACCTGCAGGGGGGCCAGATACGCAGTATTTT	CASRPAGGPDTQYF
TRBV30	few	TRBJ2-1	TRBD2	TGTGCCTGGAGTGTAGCTAGCGGATACAATGAGCAGTTCTTC	CAWSVASGYNEQFF
TRBV15	many	TRBJ2-2	NA	TGTGCCACCAGCAATTATGGTACCACCGGGGAGCTGTTTTTT	CATSNYGTTGELFF
TRBV28	NA	TRBJ1-5	NA	TGTGCCAGCAACCGACCTCTAGGGGGGCAGTATAGCAATCAGCCCCAGCATTTT	CASNRPLGGQYSNQPQHF
TRBV2	many	TRBJ1-1	NA	TGTGCCAGCAGTTATACAGCTGAAGCTTTCTTT	CASSYTAEAFF
TRBV28	many	TRBJ1-1	NA	TGTGCCAGCAGTCCCCGACTCCTGCGCACTGAAGCTTTCTTT	CASSPRLLRTEAFF
TRBV9	NA	TRBJ2-2	TRBD1	TGTGCCAGCAGCGTAGGAGTCAACAGGGGTTACACCGGGGAGCTGTTTTTT	CASSVGVNRGYTGELFF
TRBV27	many	TRBJ1-1	TRBD1	TGTGCCAGCAGGGCGTTTCGGACAGGGGGAATTGAAGCTTTCTTT	CASRAFRTGGIEAFF
TRBV6-1	NA	TRBJ2-3	NA	TGTGCCAGCAAAAAGGGATTAGGCACAGATACGCAGTATTTT	CASKKGLGTDTQYF
TRBV6-1	many	TRBJ1-5	NA	TGTGCCAGCAGCCCTAGACACTCCAATCAGCCCCAGCATTTT	CASSPRHSNQPQHF
TRBV6-8	many	TRBJ1-3	NA	TGTGCCACAGCCTTTCAGGAGAGCTCTGGAAACACCATATATTTT	CATAFQESSGNTIYF
TRBV28	once	TRBJ2-7	TRBD1	TGTGCCAGCAGTACCGACTGGACAGGGAATATTTGGGAGTTATCGTCTTACGAGCAGTACTTC	CASSTDWTGNIWELSSYEQYF